The T cell receptor beta chain under discussion was sequenced for a study of metastatic and nonmetastatic thyroid tumors. Study context: Repertoire comparison spanned blood and tumor or nodule tissue of malignant and benign thyroid patients.

Per the study methods: The study built a papillary thyroid cancer distant-metastasis classifier from CDR3 differences across clinicopathological groups. TCRdb used MiXCR to call clones anew from the PCR reads. The V and J calls and clone size come from TCRdb's table, not from the authors' own analysis. The sample has roughly 93,000 clones, over 9.5% seen once. Trimming removed 4 bases from V and 14 bases from J; junction bases left unmatched: 19. Per germline, CDR1 SGHVS and CDR2 FQNEAQ. CDR3 length equals 16 residues. All patients were untreated before thyroid surgery. The rearrangement joins TRBV7-8 to TRBJ2-1, with 8 bases that match TRBD2. The source of this sequence is a female donor with papillary thyroid cancer or a benign thyroid nodule (not recorded which). Some clones in this sample may be carry-over from other donors' samples. Sequencing was done on a sample of blood. The CDR3 here is CASSSSGTRGVHKKFF. The CDR3 nucleotides are TGTGCCAGCAGCTCCTCCGGGACTAGAGGGGTCCATAAGAAGTTCTTC.